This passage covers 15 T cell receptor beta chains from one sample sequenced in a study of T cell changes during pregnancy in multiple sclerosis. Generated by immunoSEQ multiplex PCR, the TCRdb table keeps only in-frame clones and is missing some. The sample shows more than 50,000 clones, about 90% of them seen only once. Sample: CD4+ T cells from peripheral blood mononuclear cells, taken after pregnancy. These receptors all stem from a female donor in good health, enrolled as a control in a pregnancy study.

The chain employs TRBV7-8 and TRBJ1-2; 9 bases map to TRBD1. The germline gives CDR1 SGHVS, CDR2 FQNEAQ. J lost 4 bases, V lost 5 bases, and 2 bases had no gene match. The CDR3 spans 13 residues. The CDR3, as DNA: TGTGCCAGCAGCGTGGACAGGGGCTATGGCTACACCTTC. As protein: CASSVDRGYGYTF. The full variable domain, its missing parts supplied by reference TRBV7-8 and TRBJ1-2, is GAGVSQSPRYKVAKRGQDVALRCDPISGHVSLFWYQQALGQGPEFLTYFQNEAQLDKSGLPSDRFFAERPEGSVSTLKIQRTQQEDSAVYLCASSVDRGYGYTFGSGTRLTVV.

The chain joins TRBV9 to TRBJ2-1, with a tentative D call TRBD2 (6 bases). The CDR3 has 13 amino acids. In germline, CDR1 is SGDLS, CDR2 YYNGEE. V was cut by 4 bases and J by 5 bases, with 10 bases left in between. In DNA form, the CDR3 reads TGTGCCAGCAGCCCGATAGCGGACAATGAGCAGTTCTTC. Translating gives CASSPIADNEQFF.

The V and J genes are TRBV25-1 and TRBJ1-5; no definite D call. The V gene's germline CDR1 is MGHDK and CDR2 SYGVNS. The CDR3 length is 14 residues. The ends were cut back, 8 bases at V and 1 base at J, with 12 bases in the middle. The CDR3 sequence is CASERVSSNQPQHF. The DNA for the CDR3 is TGTGCCAGCGAGAGGGTATCGAGCAATCAGCCCCAGCATTTT.

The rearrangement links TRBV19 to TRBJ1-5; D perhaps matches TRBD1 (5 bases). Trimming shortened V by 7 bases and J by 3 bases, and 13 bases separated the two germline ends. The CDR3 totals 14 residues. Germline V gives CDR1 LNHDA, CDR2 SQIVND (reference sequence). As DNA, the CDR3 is TGTGCCAGTACCCTGGGGGGTTACAATCAGCCCCAGCATTTT. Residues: CASTLGGYNQPQHF.

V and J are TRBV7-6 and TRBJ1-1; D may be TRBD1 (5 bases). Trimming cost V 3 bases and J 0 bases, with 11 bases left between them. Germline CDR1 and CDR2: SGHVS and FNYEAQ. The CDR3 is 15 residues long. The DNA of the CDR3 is TGTGCCAGCAGCTTCCAGGTAGGGGTGAACACTGAAGCTTTCTTT. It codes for CASSFQVGVNTEAFF.

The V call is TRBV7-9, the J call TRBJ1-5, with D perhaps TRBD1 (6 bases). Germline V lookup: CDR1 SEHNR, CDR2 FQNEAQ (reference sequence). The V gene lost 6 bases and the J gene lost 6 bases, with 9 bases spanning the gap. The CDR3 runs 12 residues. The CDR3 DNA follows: TGTGCCAGCAGTTTCAGGGGTCAGCCCCAGCATTTT. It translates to CASSFRGQPQHF.

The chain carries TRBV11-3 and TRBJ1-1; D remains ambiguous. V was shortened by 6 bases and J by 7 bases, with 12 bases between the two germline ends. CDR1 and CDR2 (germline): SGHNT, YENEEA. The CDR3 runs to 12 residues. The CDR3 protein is CASSRGGSEAFF. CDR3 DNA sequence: TGTGCCAGCAGTCGAGGCGGCAGTGAAGCTTTCTTT.

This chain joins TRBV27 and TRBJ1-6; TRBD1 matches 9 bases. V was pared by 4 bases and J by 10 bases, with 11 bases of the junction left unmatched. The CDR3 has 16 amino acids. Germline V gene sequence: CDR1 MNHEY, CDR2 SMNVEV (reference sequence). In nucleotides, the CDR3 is TGTGCCAGCAGTTCGTACAGGGGGCCGAGGGGATCACCCCTCCACTTT. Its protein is CASSSYRGPRGSPLHF.

CDR3: CASSAEGAGGSGGELFF. The CDR3 DNA sequence: TGTGCCAGCAGTGCCGAGGGGGCAGGGGGCTCTGGCGGGGAGCTGTTTTTT. The V call is TRBV9, the J call TRBJ2-2; TRBD1 matches 8 bases. This CDR3 spans 17 amino acids. The V gene end was trimmed by 5 bases and the J gene end by 7 bases; junction bases not matched to a gene: 16. Per the germline V gene, CDR1 is SGDLS and CDR2 is YYNGEE. Full variable domain (missing parts from reference TRBV9 and TRBJ2-2): DSGVTQTPKHLITATGQRVTLRCSPRSGDLSVYWYQQSLDQGLQFLIQYYNGEERAKGNILERFSAQQFPDLHSELNLSSLELGDSALYFCASSAEGAGGSGGELFFGEGSRLTVL.

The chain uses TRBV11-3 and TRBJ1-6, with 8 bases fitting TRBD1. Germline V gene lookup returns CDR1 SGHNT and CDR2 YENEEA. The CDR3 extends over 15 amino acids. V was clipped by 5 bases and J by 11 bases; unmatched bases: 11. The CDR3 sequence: CASSLDARTGPPLHF. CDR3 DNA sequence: TGTGCCAGCAGCCTCGACGCCAGGACAGGGCCACCCCTCCACTTT.

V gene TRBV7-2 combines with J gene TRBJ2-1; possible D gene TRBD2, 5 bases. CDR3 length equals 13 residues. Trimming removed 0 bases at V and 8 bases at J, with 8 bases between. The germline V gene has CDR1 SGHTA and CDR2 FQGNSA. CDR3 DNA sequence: TGTGCCAGCAGCTTAGCGGCTAGCCATGAGCAGTTCTTC. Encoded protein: CASSLAASHEQFF.

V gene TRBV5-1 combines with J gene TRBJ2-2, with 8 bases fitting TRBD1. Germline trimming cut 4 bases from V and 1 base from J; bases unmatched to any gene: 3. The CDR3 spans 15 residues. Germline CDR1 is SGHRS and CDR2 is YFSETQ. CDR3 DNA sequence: TGCGCCAGCAGCAGGACAGGGAGGAACACCGGGGAGCTGTTTTTT. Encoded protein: CASSRTGRNTGELFF.

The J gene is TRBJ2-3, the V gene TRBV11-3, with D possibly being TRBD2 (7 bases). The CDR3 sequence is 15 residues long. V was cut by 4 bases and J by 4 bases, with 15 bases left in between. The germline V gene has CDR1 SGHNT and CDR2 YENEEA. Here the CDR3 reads CASSSGRGGADTQYF. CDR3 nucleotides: TGTGCCAGCAGCTCTGGGAGGGGGGGCGCAGATACGCAGTATTTT.

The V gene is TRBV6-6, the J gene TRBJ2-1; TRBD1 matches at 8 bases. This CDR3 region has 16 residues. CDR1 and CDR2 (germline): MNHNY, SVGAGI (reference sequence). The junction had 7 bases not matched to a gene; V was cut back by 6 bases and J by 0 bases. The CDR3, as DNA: TGTGCCAGCAGCCCCGGGACAGGATTCTCCTACAATGAGCAGTTCTTC. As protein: CASSPGTGFSYNEQFF.

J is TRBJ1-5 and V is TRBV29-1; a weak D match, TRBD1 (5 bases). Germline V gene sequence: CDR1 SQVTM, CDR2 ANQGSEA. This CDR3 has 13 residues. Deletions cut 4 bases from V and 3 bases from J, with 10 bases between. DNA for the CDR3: TGCAGCGTTGGGGGGGGTGACAATCAGCCCCAGCATTTT. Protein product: CSVGGGDNQPQHF. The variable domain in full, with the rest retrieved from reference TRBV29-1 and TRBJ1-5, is SAVISQKPSRDICQRGTSLTIQCQVDSQVTMMFWYRQQPGQSLTLIATANQGSEATYESGFVIDKFPISRPNLTFSTLTVSNMSPEDSSIYLCSVGGGDNQPQHFGDGTRLSIL.